What follows is one TCR beta chain and its context. Its antigen is undetermined. The ends were cut back, 3 bases at V and 9 bases at J, with 6 bases in the middle. Germline CDR1 is DFQATT and CDR2 is SNEGSKA (reference sequence). The CDR3 has 10 amino acids. This sample is part of a study of cytomegalovirus exposure and HLA in healthy donors. Overall study: In an earlier analysis, 90 million to 130 million unique TCR beta sequences were found from about 180 million T cells. Study-level results: The authors later found most CMV-associated TCR beta chains appeared HLA-restricted. A prior analysis recorded that most TCR beta V segments were productive about 87% or about 30% of the time.

With 60 Vbeta and 13 Jbeta primers, the PCR was carried out. This table comes from immunoSEQ multiplex PCR, and its TCRdb copy is limited to in-frame clones, with some not included. The sample shows fewer than 200,000 clones, approximately 80% of them seen only once. The rearrangement uses TRBV20-1 and TRBJ2-1; D unclear. The sequencing input was PBMCs. This clonotype was sampled from a girl aged 2 to 10 in good health and CMV-seropositive. The CDR3, as DNA: TGCAGTGCTAGCAGTGGTGAGCAGTTCTTC. Translating gives CSASSGEQFF.